This entry describes one TCR beta chain. TCRdb reanalysed the 5' RACE reads using MiXCR and keeps one entry per CDR3 protein. The sample records some 50,000 distinct CDR3 sequences, more than 20% being singletons. This sample stems from a study of neurological immune-mediated disorders. The CDR3 loop spans 14 amino acids. V was cut by 1 base and J by 1 base, with 8 bases left in between. Per germline, CDR1 SGHRS and CDR2 YFSETQ. The healthy controls volunteered at a blood bank in Maryland, USA. Unsorted libraries used 2 million PBMCs kept at -80 degrees C. This clonotype was sampled from a woman in her 70s in good health. The material sequenced was PBMCs. V and J are TRBV5-1 and TRBJ1-1, with D unresolved. CDR3 amino acids: CASSLLQTNTEAFF. The CDR3 DNA is TGCGCCAGCAGCTTGTTACAGACGAACACTGAAGCTTTCTTT.